This TCR beta chain stems from a study of blood T cell repertoires in COVID-19. The CDR3 sequence is 13 residues long. V was pared by 4 bases and J by 14 bases, with 3 bases of the junction left unmatched. Germline CDR1 and CDR2: KGHSH and LQKENI. Generated by immunoSEQ multiplex PCR, the TCRdb table keeps only in-frame clones and is missing some. The top ten hold over 9.5% of the sample, which has 180,000 or so clones, roughly 81% seen once. A single count supports this clone. The chain has TRBV18 and TRBJ2-1; TRBD2 matches 15 bases. The sample was peripheral blood. The TCR comes from a woman over 75 with COVID-19, enrolled during active disease. CDR3 nucleotides: TGTGCCAGCTCACTCGGGACTAGCGGGAGGAAGTTCTTC. This gives the protein CASSLGTSGRKFF. The whole variable domain, remainder taken from reference TRBV18 and TRBJ2-1, is NAGVMQNPRHLVRRRGQEARLRCSPMKGHSHVYWYRQLPEEGLKFMVYLQKENIIDESGMPKERFSAEFPKEGPSILRIQQVVRGDSAAYFCASSLGTSGRKFFGPGTRLTVL.